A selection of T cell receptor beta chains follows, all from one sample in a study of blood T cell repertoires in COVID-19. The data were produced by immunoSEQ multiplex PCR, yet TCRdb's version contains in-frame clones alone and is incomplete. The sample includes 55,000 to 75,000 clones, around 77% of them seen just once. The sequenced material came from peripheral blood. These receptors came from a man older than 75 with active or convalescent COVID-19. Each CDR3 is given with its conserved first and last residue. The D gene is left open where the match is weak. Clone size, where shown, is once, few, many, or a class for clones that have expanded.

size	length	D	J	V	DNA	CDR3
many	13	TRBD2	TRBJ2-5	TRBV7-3	TGTGCCAGCAGCCAACTAGCGGAAGAGACCCAGTACTTC	CASSQLAEETQYF
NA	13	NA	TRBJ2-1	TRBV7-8	TGTGCCAGCAGCTTAGGGAGAGACAATGAGCAGTTCTTC	CASSLGRDNEQFF
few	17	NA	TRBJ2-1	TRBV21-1	TGTGCCAGCAGCAAAGGAGCGAGACTAGTCTCCTACAATGAGCAGTTCTTC	CASSKGARLVSYNEQFF
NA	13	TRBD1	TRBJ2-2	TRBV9	TGTGCCAGCAAGAGACAGGGAACCGGGGAGCTGTTTTTT	CASKRQGTGELFF
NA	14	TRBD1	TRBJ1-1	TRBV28	TGTGCCAGCACTTGGGACAGACGGAACACTGAAGCTTTCTTT	CASTWDRRNTEAFF
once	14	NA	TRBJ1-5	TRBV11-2	TGTGCCAGCAGCTTGGGGCACAGCAATCAGCCCCAGCATTTT	CASSLGHSNQPQHF
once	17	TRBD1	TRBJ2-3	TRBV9	TGTGCCAGCAGCGCTTCACAGGGGGCATTTAGCACAGATACGCAGTATTTT	CASSASQGAFSTDTQYF
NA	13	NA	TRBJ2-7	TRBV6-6	TGTGCCAGCAGCGACGGAGCAGGGTTCGAGCAGTACTTC	CASSDGAGFEQYF
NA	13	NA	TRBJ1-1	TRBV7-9	TGTGCCAGCAGCTCTGTGGCAAGCACTGAAGCTTTCTTT	CASSSVASTEAFF
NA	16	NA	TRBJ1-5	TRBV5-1	TGCGCCAGCAGCCCCTATGGGCAGGAGGGCAATCAGCCCCAGCATTTT	CASSPYGQEGNQPQHF
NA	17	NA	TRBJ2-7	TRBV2	TGTGCCAGCAGTGTTTCGATAACCGGGACACAATCCTACGAGCAGTACTTC	CASSVSITGTQSYEQYF
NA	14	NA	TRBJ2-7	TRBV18	TGTGCCAGCTCACCATTCGGGACACAGTACGAGCAGTACTTC	CASSPFGTQYEQYF
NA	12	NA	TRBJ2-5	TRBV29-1	TGCAGCGCTACAGGGTACGGAGAGACCCAGTACTTC	CSATGYGETQYF
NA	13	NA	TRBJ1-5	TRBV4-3	TGCGCCAGCAGCCAAGATCTCGTTCAGCCCCAGCATTTT	CASSQDLVQPQHF
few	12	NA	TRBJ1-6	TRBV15	TGTGCCACCAGCAGGGAGAATTCACCCCTCCACTTT	CATSRENSPLHF
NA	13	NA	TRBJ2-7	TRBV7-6	TGTGCCAGCAGCCCCTCAGGGTTCGGCGAGCAGTACTTC	CASSPSGFGEQYF
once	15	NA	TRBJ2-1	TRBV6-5	TGTGCCAGCAGTTACTCGTTTCAGGGGTGGAATGAGCAGTTCTTC	CASSYSFQGWNEQFF
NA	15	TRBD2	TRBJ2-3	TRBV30	TGTGCCTGGAAAAGGCTAGCGGGAGATACAGATACGCAGTATTTT	CAWKRLAGDTDTQYF
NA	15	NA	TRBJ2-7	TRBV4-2	TGTGCCAGCAGCCCAGTAGCGCTGAGCTCCTACGAGCAGTACTTC	CASSPVALSSYEQYF
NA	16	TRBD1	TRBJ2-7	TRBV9	TGTGCCAGCAGCGTAGATGTTGGACAGGGGTGGGACGAGCAGTACTTC	CASSVDVGQGWDEQYF
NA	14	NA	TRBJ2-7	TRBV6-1	TGTGCCAGCAGTGAACTTACAGAATCCTACGAGCAGTACTTC	CASSELTESYEQYF
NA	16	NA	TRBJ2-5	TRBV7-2	TGTGCCAGCAGCTTAGGGGGGGGCGGGACGACCGGGACCCAGTACTTC	CASSLGGGGTTGTQYF
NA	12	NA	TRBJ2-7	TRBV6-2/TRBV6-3	TGTGCCAGCAGCCCCGGACTTAGGGAGCAGTACTTC	CASSPGLREQYF
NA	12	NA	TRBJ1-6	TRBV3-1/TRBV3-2	TGTGCCAGCAGCCAAGAGGCACAAGCCCTCCACTTT	CASSQEAQALHF
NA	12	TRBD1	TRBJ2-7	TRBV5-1	TGCGCCAGCAGCTTGAGGGGGCACGAGCAGTACTTC	CASSLRGHEQYF
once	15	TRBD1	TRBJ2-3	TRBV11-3	TGTGCCAGCAGCCGGCGACAGGGGCTAACAGATACGCAGTATTTT	CASSRRQGLTDTQYF
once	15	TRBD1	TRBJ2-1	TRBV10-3	TGTGCCATCATGGGGGACAGGGGGCTCTACAATGAGCAGTTCTTC	CAIMGDRGLYNEQFF
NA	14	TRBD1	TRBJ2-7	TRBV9	TGTGCCAGCAGCCCCCGGACAGGGTACTACGAGCAGTACTTC	CASSPRTGYYEQYF
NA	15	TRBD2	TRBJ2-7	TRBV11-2	TGTGCCAGCAGCCCCGCCCCTAGCGGGAGGTACGAGCAGTACTTC	CASSPAPSGRYEQYF
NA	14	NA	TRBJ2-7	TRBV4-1	TGCGCCAGCAGCCAAGCGGTGAACCTTTACGAGCAGTACTTC	CASSQAVNLYEQYF
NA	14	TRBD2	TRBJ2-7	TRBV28	TGTGCCAGCAGGCCACCGGGGGGAATCTACGAGCAGTACTTC	CASRPPGGIYEQYF
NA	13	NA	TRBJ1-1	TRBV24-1	TGTGCCACCAGCGCTCTTGGGTGGGAGGGAGCTTTCTTT	CATSALGWEGAFF
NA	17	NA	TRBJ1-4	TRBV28	TGTGCCAGCAGTTGGGGCGGAGAGGGGGCAACTAATGAAAAACTGTTTTTT	CASSWGGEGATNEKLFF
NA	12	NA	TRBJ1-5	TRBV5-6	TGTGCCAGCAGCTTCGGAGCGCAGCCCCAGCATTTT	CASSFGAQPQHF
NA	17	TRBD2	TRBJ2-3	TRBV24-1	TGTGCCACCAGTGATTTGCCTCCGGGAGGTAGCACAGATACGCAGTATTTT	CATSDLPPGGSTDTQYF
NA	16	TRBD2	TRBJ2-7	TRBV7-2	TGTGCCAGCAGCTTAGCCGGGACGGCGGGAGGCTACGAGCAGTACTTC	CASSLAGTAGGYEQYF
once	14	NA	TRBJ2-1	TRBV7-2	TGTGCCAGCAGCTTAGATCCAGGGTTAAATGAGCAGTTCTTC	CASSLDPGLNEQFF
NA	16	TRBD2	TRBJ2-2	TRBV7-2	TGTGCCAGCAGCTTTGTAATAGCGGGAGGGGGCGGGGAGCTGTTTTTT	CASSFVIAGGGGELFF
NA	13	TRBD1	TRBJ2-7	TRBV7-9	TGTGCCAGCAGTCGGACAGGGGATAACGAGCAGTACTTC	CASSRTGDNEQYF
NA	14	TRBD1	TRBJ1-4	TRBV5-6	TGTGCCAGCAGCTGGGACAGGGGGCATGAAAAACTGTTTTTT	CASSWDRGHEKLFF
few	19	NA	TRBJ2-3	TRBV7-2	TGTGCCAGCACCACCACGGGGGGCGGGAGAGGAGTTATCACAGATACGCAGTATTTT	CASTTTGGGRGVITDTQYF
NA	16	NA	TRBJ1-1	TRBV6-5	TGTGCCAGCAGTTACCGGGGAGGGTCTATGAACACTGAAGCTTTCTTT	CASSYRGGSMNTEAFF
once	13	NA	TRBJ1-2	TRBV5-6	TGTGCCAGCAGCTCCCGGGGGGATGAGGGCTACACCTTC	CASSSRGDEGYTF
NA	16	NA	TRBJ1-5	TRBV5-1	TGCGCCAGCAGCTTCCCCCTCCGGGGGGAGGTTCAGCCCCAGCATTTT	CASSFPLRGEVQPQHF
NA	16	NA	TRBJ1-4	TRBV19	TGTGCCAGTACCTTAATCCAGGCAGGACATAATGAAAAACTGTTTTTT	CASTLIQAGHNEKLFF
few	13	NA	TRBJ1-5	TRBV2	TGTGCCAGCAGAGGGACATCTAATCAGCCCCAGCATTTT	CASRGTSNQPQHF
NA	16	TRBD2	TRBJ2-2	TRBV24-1	TGTGCCACCAGTGGTAGGCTAGCGGTCAACACCGGGGAGCTGTTTTTT	CATSGRLAVNTGELFF
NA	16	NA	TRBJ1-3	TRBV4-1	TGCGCCAGCAGCCAAGGGCTCTCCTTCTCTGGAAACACCATATATTTT	CASSQGLSFSGNTIYF
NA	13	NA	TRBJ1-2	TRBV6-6	TGTGCCAGCAGTTACTCTGGTCCCCTTGGCGGCACCTTC	CASSYSGPLGGTF
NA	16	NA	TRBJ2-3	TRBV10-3	TGTGCCATCAGTGATTGGGGCAGTTCTAGCACAGATACGCAGTATTTT	CAISDWGSSSTDTQYF
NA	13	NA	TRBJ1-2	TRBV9	TGTGCCAGCAAGGATCGACAGGACGCCGGCTACACCTTC	CASKDRQDAGYTF
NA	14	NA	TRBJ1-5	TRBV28	TGTGCCAGTGCGGGAGGGTGGGGCAATCAGCCCCAGCATTTT	CASAGGWGNQPQHF
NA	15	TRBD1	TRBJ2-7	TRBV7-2	TGTGCCAGCAGCTTCGGGACAGGGTCTACCTACGAGCAGTACTTC	CASSFGTGSTYEQYF
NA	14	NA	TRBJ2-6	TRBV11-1	TGTGCCAGCGGCAGGGGCGGAGGGGCCAACGTCCTGACTTTC	CASGRGGGANVLTF